This is a list of T cell receptor beta chains from one sample in a study of blood T cell repertoires in COVID-19. Assay: immunoSEQ multiplex PCR; the TCRdb copy retains only in-frame clones and omits some. The data show about 73,000 clones, roughly 84% seen once. The sample taken for sequencing was peripheral blood. All receptors derive from an elderly man with active or convalescent COVID-19. Both conserved end residues are part of each CDR3. D genes are given only for firm matches.

J gene,D gene,V gene,CDR3 protein
TRBJ2-1,-,TRBV7-9,CASSLRQGSYNEQFF
TRBJ1-6,TRBD1,TRBV7-2,CASSSTGAQDPPLHF
TRBJ2-1,TRBD2,TRBV19,CASSIVGDTSGSKGNEQFF
TRBJ1-1,-,TRBV24-1,CATSDPGSTEAFF
TRBJ2-2,-,TRBV5-1,CASSPVRGTGELFF
TRBJ2-1,TRBD2,TRBV10-3,CAISESILAPGAGRRTEQFF
TRBJ2-1,TRBD2,TRBV6-5,CASSQELAGGYEQFF
TRBJ2-7,-,TRBV29-1,CSVVMLAGYEQYF
TRBJ2-7,TRBD1,TRBV10-2,CASTDRDEQYF
TRBJ2-1,-,TRBV19,CASRGSVLTNEQFF
TRBJ1-1,-,TRBV18,CASSLQANTEAFF
TRBJ1-5,TRBD1,TRBV19,CASRPGTGVASNQPQHF
TRBJ1-2,-,TRBV6-6,CASSYDRPYGYTF
TRBJ1-1,-,TRBV6-5,CASSYSGLINTEAFF
TRBJ2-5,-,TRBV19,CASSARQGLEETQYF
TRBJ1-1,-,TRBV6-1,CASSEASAVTEAFF
TRBJ2-1,-,TRBV27,CASSSDRYPYNEQFF
TRBJ2-2,-,TRBV7-9,CASSTRGASNTGELFF
TRBJ2-2,-,TRBV4-2,CASSQGQGNTGELFF
TRBJ2-3,-,TRBV19,CASSIVAGIRDTQYF
TRBJ1-4,-,TRBV6-5,CASSYSFRGEKLFF
TRBJ2-4,TRBD1,TRBV9,CASSAGQGSDIQYF
TRBJ1-1,-,TRBV18,CASLTDVNTEAFF
TRBJ1-1,-,TRBV12-5,CASGLPTLVGNTEAFF
TRBJ1-1,TRBD1,TRBV11-2,CASSFGQGVGNTEAFF
TRBJ2-7,-,TRBV6-4,CASSEEVGGEYEQYF
TRBJ2-1,-,TRBV15,CATSSTGNYDNEQFF
TRBJ1-3,TRBD1,TRBV5-1,CASSLRDRGNTIYF
TRBJ2-1,-,TRBV11-2,CASSLGQGYYNEQFF
TRBJ1-6,-,TRBV7-2,CASSSTYSPLHF
TRBJ1-4,-,TRBV19,CASSILRGREKLFF
TRBJ1-2,-,TRBV30,CAWSVLTGSSHYGYTF
TRBJ2-1,TRBD1,TRBV9,CASSPTGGVYNEQFF
TRBJ2-7,-,TRBV25-1,CASSDRRLYEQYF
TRBJ1-2,-,TRBV5-8,CASSLWTAPNYGYTF
TRBJ1-3,TRBD1,TRBV7-9,CASSRDRVSGNTIYF